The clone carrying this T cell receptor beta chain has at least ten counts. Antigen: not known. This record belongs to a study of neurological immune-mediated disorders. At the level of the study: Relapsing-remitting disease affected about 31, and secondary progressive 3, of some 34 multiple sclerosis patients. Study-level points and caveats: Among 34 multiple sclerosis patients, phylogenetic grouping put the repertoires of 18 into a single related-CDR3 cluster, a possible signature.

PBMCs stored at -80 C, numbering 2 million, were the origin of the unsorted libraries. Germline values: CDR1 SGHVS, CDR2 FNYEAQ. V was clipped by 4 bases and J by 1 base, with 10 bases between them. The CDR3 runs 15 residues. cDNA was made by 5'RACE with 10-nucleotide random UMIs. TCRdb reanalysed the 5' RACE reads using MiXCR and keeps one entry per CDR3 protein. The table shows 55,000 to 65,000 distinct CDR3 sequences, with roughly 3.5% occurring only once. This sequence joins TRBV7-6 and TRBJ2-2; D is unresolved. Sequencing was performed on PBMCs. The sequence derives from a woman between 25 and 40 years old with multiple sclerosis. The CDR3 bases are TGTGCCAGCAGCTCCCCCCCCGTGAACACCGGGGAGCTGTTTTTT. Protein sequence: CASSSPPVNTGELFF.